Below, 27 T cell receptor beta chains from the same sample are listed, as sequenced in a study of Ad26.COV2.S vaccination and SARS-CoV-2 variants. Method: immunoSEQ multiplex PCR; TCRdb's copy keeps in-frame clones and lacks some. The sample carries roughly 320,000 clones, over 75% recorded once. Treatment indicated: around 19 received Ad26.COV2.S at low or high dose, single or two shots; roughly five received placebo; per-sample allocation not given. The study sampled participants on day 63 after the first vaccine or placebo injection. This specimen consisted of peripheral blood, obtained in a trial of Ad26.COV2.S vaccine versus placebo. All receptors come from a person aged 18-60 years who received the Ad26.COV2.S COVID-19 vaccine or a placebo.

The CDR3 loop reads CASSPLDRGDYNEQFF. CDR3 DNA sequence: TGTGCCAGCTCACCTTTAGACAGGGGGGACTACAATGAGCAGTTCTTC. V and J are TRBV18 and TRBJ2-1; TRBD1 matches 9 bases. V lost 3 bases and J lost 3; bases outside the gene matches: 6. The CDR3 is made up of 16 amino acids. Germline V CDR1 and CDR2: KGHSH, LQKENI.

This chain uses TRBV27 with TRBJ1-2; 9 nucleotides match TRBD1. With 4 bases clipped from V and 2 bases from J, the junction kept 5 bases outside the gene matches. CDR1 MNHEY and CDR2 SMNVEV come from the germline V gene (reference sequence). The CDR3 loop spans 15 amino acids. The DNA for the CDR3 is TGTGCCAGCAGTTCCCTACAGGGGGCGAACTATGGCTACACCTTC. Amino acid sequence: CASSSLQGANYGYTF.

The rearrangement joins TRBV7-3 to TRBJ2-5; D gene uncertain. CDR1 is SGHTA and CDR2 is FQGTGA in the germline V gene. This CDR3 contains 17 residues. V lost 1 base and J 4 bases, leaving 19 bases between the germline ends. DNA of the CDR3: TGTGCCAGCAGCTTAATTCCTAAGACTGGCCACTCAGAGACCCAGTACTTC. Encoded protein: CASSLIPKTGHSETQYF.

This clone was recorded once. V gene TRBV10-2 combines with J gene TRBJ2-7; the match to TRBD2 covers 9 bases. The CDR3 covers 14 residues. The V gene's germline CDR1 is WSHSY and CDR2 SAAADI. Losses at the gene ends were 4 bases for V and 7 bases for J; bases not matched to a gene: 8. The CDR3 sequence: CASSGAGGSKEQYF. The CDR3 DNA follows: TGCGCCAGCAGTGGAGCGGGGGGTTCGAAAGAGCAGTACTTC.

There are a few counts of this clone. This chain joins TRBV20-1 and TRBJ1-2, with unresolved D. V dropped 3 bases and J dropped 7 bases, with 15 bases sitting between them. This CDR3 has 13 amino acids. Per the germline V gene, CDR1 is DFQATT and CDR2 is SNEGSKA (reference sequence). CDR3 sequence: CSASPRGKGGYTF. CDR3 in DNA: TGCAGTGCTAGTCCCCGGGGAAAGGGTGGCTACACCTTC.

This chain links TRBV5-5 with TRBJ1-1; no definite D call. Deletions cut 0 bases from V and 3 bases from J, with 12 bases between. The CDR3 runs to 15 residues. CDR1 is SGHKS, CDR2 YYEKEE, per germline (reference sequence). CDR3 amino acids: CASSLVSYGDTEAFF. CDR3 DNA: TGTGCCAGCAGCTTGGTGTCCTACGGGGACACTGAAGCTTTCTTT.

The V call is TRBV11-2, the J call TRBJ2-5, with TRBD1 identical over 7 bases. This CDR3 is 13 amino acids long. The V gene end was trimmed by 5 bases and the J gene end by 2 bases; junction bases not matched to a gene: 2. Per the germline V gene, CDR1 is SGHAT and CDR2 is FQNNGV. CDR3 coding DNA: TGTGCCAGCAGCAGGGGACAGCAAGAGACCCAGTACTTC. It codes for CASSRGQQETQYF.

The genes are TRBV19 and TRBJ1-2; unclear D gene. CDR3 length equals 15 residues. Per germline, CDR1 LNHDA and CDR2 SQIVND (reference sequence). V lost 3 bases and J lost 4, with 15 bases in between. The CDR3 is CASSIPPGRSYGYTF. The CDR3 DNA reads as TGTGCCAGTAGTATTCCCCCGGGGAGGTCCTATGGCTACACCTTC.

The rearrangement joins TRBV30 to TRBJ1-4, with 12 bases matching TRBD1. J was trimmed by 10 bases and V by 3 bases; bases with no gene match: 9. The CDR3 length is 15 residues. CDR1 GTSNPN and CDR2 SVGIG come from the germline V gene (reference sequence). In nucleotides, the CDR3 is TGTGCCTGGAGATCCCGGGACAGGGGGCGAGGAAAACTGTTTTTT. Residues: CAWRSRDRGRGKLFF.

The rearrangement joins TRBV30 to TRBJ2-5; D remains unclear. Germline assignment: CDR1 GTSNPN and CDR2 SVGIG (reference sequence). The CDR3 loop spans 11 amino acids. V shed 4 bases and J shed 5 bases, with 8 bases lying between them. CDR3 sequence reads: CAWTVGETQYF. The DNA of the CDR3 is TGTGCCTGGACTGTGGGGGAGACCCAGTACTTC. Based on the CDR3 plus reference TRBV30 and TRBJ2-5, the full variable domain is SQTIHQWPATLVQPVGSPLSLECTVEGTSNPNLYWYRQAAGRGLQLLFYSVGIGQISSEVPQNLSASRPQDRQFILSSKKLLLSDSGFYLCAWTVGETQYFGPGTRLLVL.

The rearrangement links TRBV7-8 to TRBJ2-7; possibly TRBD2 for D (5 bases). The CDR3 extends over 16 amino acids. The V gene's germline CDR1 is SGHVS and CDR2 FQNEAQ. V lost 1 base to trimming and J lost 6 bases, with 19 bases between them. The CDR3 DNA is TGTGCCAGCAGCTTAGAGTCTAGCCCGGGGAATGGCGAGCAGTACTTC. Protein product: CASSLESSPGNGEQYF.

The chain recombines TRBV4-2 with TRBJ2-4, with a possible D match to TRBD2 (6 bases). CDR3 length equals 16 residues. V lost 0 bases and J 7 bases, leaving 16 bases between the germline ends. The V gene's germline CDR1 is LGHNA and CDR2 YNFKEQ. The CDR3 spells CASSQDGTGERNIQYF. The CDR3 region has the DNA TGTGCCAGCAGCCAAGATGGGACGGGGGAGAGGAACATTCAGTACTTC.

The V and J genes are TRBV27 and TRBJ1-1; a possible D gene is TRBD1 (6 bases). The CDR3 extends over 15 amino acids. V lost 0 bases to trimming and J lost 0 bases, with 8 bases between them. Germline values: CDR1 MNHEY, CDR2 SMNVEV (reference sequence). Here the CDR3 DNA reads TGTGCCAGCAGTTTATCGGGGGGGCTGAACACTGAAGCTTTCTTT. Protein sequence: CASSLSGGLNTEAFF.

The V and J genes are TRBV6-5 and TRBJ2-5; no reliable D call. Looked up from germline, CDR1 is MNHEY and CDR2 is SVGAGI. This CDR3 has 14 residues. V lost 0 bases and J 1 base, leaving 6 bases between the germline ends. The CDR3 DNA follows: TGTGCCAGCAGTTACTCGAAAAGCCAAGAGACCCAGTACTTC. It codes for CASSYSKSQETQYF.

V gene TRBV7-2 combines with J gene TRBJ2-2; possible D gene TRBD2, 6 bases. V gave up 2 bases and J gave up 4 bases, with 11 bases separating them. The CDR3 is 15 residues long. Germline V gene lookup returns CDR1 SGHTA and CDR2 FQGNSA. The CDR3 coding sequence is TGTGCCAGCAGCTTAATACTAGCCGTCACCGGGGAGCTGTTTTTT. Encoded protein: CASSLILAVTGELFF.

This chain connects TRBV7-2 to TRBJ2-5, with a tentative D call TRBD1 (7 bases). The germline CDR1 and CDR2 sequences are SGHTA and FQGNSA. The length of the CDR3 is 14 residues. Trimming stripped 2 bases from V and 5 bases from J, with 12 bases between. CDR3 in DNA: TGTGCCAGCAGCTTAAGGAGGGGGCTGGAGACCCAGTACTTC. It codes for CASSLRRGLETQYF.

For this clone: Other DNA sequences in the sample encode the same CDR3. The J gene is TRBJ2-7, the V gene TRBV4-1; TRBD1 matches 8 bases. V lost 1 base and J lost 1; bases outside the gene matches: 0. CDR1 is MGHRA and CDR2 is YSYEKL in the germline V gene. The CDR3 runs to 14 residues. This CDR3 is CASSQGQGSYEQYF. The CDR3 nucleotides read TGCGCCAGCAGCCAAGGACAGGGGTCCTACGAGCAGTACTTC.

This clone was counted only a few times. The rearrangement joins TRBV12-5 to TRBJ1-4, with D unresolved. CDR3 length equals 13 residues. Germline V gene sequence: CDR1 LGHNT, CDR2 FRNRAP. The V gene lost 3 bases and the J gene lost 7 bases, with 9 bases spanning the gap. The CDR3 DNA follows: TGTGCTAGTGGTTTAGGTGGAACTGAAAAACTGTTTTTT. Translated, it gives CASGLGGTEKLFF.

The chain couples TRBV24-1 to TRBJ1-2, with D perhaps TRBD1 (6 bases). CDR3 size: 13 residues. In germline, CDR1 is KGHDR, CDR2 SFDVKD. The V gene lost 5 bases and the J gene lost 2 bases, with 8 bases spanning the gap. CDR3 residues: CATSAGANYGYTF. As DNA, the CDR3 is TGTGCCACCAGTGCAGGGGCGAACTATGGCTACACCTTC.

The chain recombines TRBV7-3 with TRBJ2-1; D not resolved. The CDR3 totals 12 residues. Trimming removed 5 bases from V and 10 bases from J, with 12 bases in between. Germline V gene sequence: CDR1 SGHTA, CDR2 FQGTGA. CDR3: CASSPFGQEQFF. The CDR3 region has the DNA TGTGCCAGCAGCCCGTTTGGCCAGGAGCAGTTCTTC.

V usage is TRBV2 and J usage is TRBJ1-1; 9 bases agree with TRBD1. The CDR3 has 14 amino acids. Germline V gene sequence: CDR1 SNHLY, CDR2 FYNNEI. With V trimmed by 0 bases and J by 6 bases, 2 bases remained unmatched. This CDR3 reads CASSEADRGAEAFF. The CDR3 coding sequence is TGTGCCAGCAGTGAAGCGGACAGGGGTGCTGAAGCTTTCTTT. Full variable domain (missing parts from reference TRBV2 and TRBJ1-1): EPEVTQTPSHQVTQMGQEVILRCVPISNHLYFYWYRQILGQKVEFLVSFYNNEISEKSEIFDDQFSVERPDGSNFTLKIRSTKLEDSAMYFCASSEADRGAEAFFGQGTRLTVV.

CDR3 DNA: TGTGCCAGCAGCTTAAGGTCTTTACGGCCCGCGAACACCGGGGAGCTGTTTTTT. It translates to CASSLRSLRPANTGELFF. The chain is built from TRBV7-2 and TRBJ2-2; D gene uncertain. The germline CDR1 and CDR2 sequences are SGHTA and FQGNSA. Trimming pared 2 bases from V and 0 bases from J, leaving 16 bases between. The CDR3 is made up of 18 amino acids. The variable domain in full, completed from reference TRBV7-2 and TRBJ2-2, reads GAGVSQSPSNKVTEKGKDVELRCDPISGHTALYWYRQSLGQGLEFLIYFQGNSAPDKSGLPSDRFSAERTGGSVSTLTIQRTQQEDSAVYLCASSLRSLRPANTGELFFGEGSRLTVL.

The chain combines TRBV7-3 with TRBJ1-2, with 9 bases matching TRBD1. The CDR3 runs 16 residues. CDR1 SGHTA and CDR2 FQGTGA come from the germline V gene. J was trimmed by 7 bases and V by 0 bases; bases with no gene match: 9. The DNA for the CDR3 is TGTGCCAGCAGCTTAACCCCCGACCGGACAGGGGTTGGCTACACCTTC. This translates into CASSLTPDRTGVGYTF.

In its sample, this clone was seen once. The chain links TRBV7-9 to TRBJ2-6; perhaps TRBD1 as D (5 bases). The CDR3 length is 17 residues. V lost 2 bases to trimming and J lost 0 bases, with 11 bases between them. Germline V gene sequence: CDR1 SEHNR, CDR2 FQNEAQ (reference sequence). CDR3 sequence reads: CASSLPDSISGANVLTF. DNA for the CDR3: TGTGCCAGCAGCTTACCTGACAGCATCTCTGGGGCCAACGTCCTGACTTTC.

The chain is built from TRBV6-2 or TRBV6-3 and TRBJ2-4; no clear D. The length of the CDR3 is 17 residues. The germline V gene encodes CDR1 MNHEY and CDR2 SVGEGT. Trimming pared 0 bases from V and 0 bases from J, leaving 12 bases between. The CDR3 region is CASSYSRQNLAKNIQYF. As DNA, the CDR3 is TGTGCCAGCAGTTACTCTAGGCAGAACCTAGCCAAAAACATTCAGTACTTC.

V usage is TRBV29-1 and J usage is TRBJ2-7; perhaps TRBD2 as D (5 bases). This CDR3 contains 14 residues. V was pared by 0 bases and J by 2 bases, with 11 bases between. Germline CDR1 is SQVTM and CDR2 is ANQGSEA. This CDR3 is CSVEENPGTYEQYF. CDR3 in DNA: TGCAGCGTTGAAGAAAATCCGGGGACCTACGAGCAGTACTTC.

As regards this clone: A read error is possible here, since a much larger clone lies one base away. This chain joins TRBV2 and TRBJ2-1, with D hard to call. V lost 6 bases to trimming and J lost 0 bases, with 0 bases between them. The germline gives CDR1 SNHLY, CDR2 FYNNEI. This CDR3 has 11 residues. Here the CDR3 reads CASSSYNEQFF. The CDR3 region has the DNA TGTGCCAGCAGCTCCTACAATGAGCAGTTCTTC.